This T cell receptor beta chain was sequenced for a study of blood T cell repertoires in COVID-19. The method was immunoSEQ multiplex PCR; TCRdb's version includes in-frame clones alone and lacks a portion of them. Among about 180,000 clones listed, roughly 77% were seen once. Germline CDR1 MNHEY, CDR2 SVGAGI. V trimming: 7 bases; J trimming: 4 bases; junction bases outside the gene matches: 5. CDR3 length equals 15 residues. The rearrangement links TRBV6-5 to TRBJ2-1, with 12 bases matching TRBD2. The sample consisted of peripheral blood. This receptor was obtained from a man between 65 and 85 years old with active or convalescent COVID-19. CDR3 bases: TGTGCCAGCAACCCGACTAGCGGGAGTTACAATGAGCAGTTCTTC. Translating it yields CASNPTSGSYNEQFF.